A selection of T cell receptor beta chains follows, all from one sample in a study of control samples from healthy donors and cancer patients. Here immunoSEQ multiplex PCR was the method, and the copy in TCRdb shows in-frame clones only, minus some. The table lists around 190,000 clones, with roughly 2% in the top ten. Sequenced sample: blood. The receptors were gathered from a woman aged 25 to 39 in good health. CDR3s leave out the opening cysteine and the closing phenylalanine or tryptophan. The order of the fields is J gene, V gene, CDR3 protein.

j_call: TRBJ1-1
v_call: TRBV7-2
cdr3_aa: ASSFTGTEAF

j_call: TRBJ2-1
v_call: TRBV5-8
cdr3_aa: ASSFLGTGDNEQF

j_call: TRBJ1-3
v_call: TRBV6-6
cdr3_aa: ASIDFSPSGNTIY

j_call: TRBJ1-2
v_call: TRBV27
cdr3_aa: ASGPASYGYT

j_call: TRBJ2-1
v_call: TRBV5-1
cdr3_aa: ATPPGGGNNEQF

j_call: TRBJ2-2
v_call: TRBV4-3
cdr3_aa: ASSAQGIANTGELF

j_call: TRBJ1-2
v_call: TRBV6-5
cdr3_aa: ASRDRVYGYT

j_call: TRBJ1-2
v_call: TRBV28
cdr3_aa: ASSSYTSSS

j_call: TRBJ1-6
v_call: TRBV6-5
cdr3_aa: ASQSGQGISPLH

j_call: TRBJ2-1
v_call: TRBV4-1
cdr3_aa: ASSQEGRGTSSYNEQF

j_call: TRBJ2-3
v_call: TRBV9
cdr3_aa: ASSADSGGAADTQY

j_call: TRBJ1-5
v_call: TRBV6-6
cdr3_aa: ASSHSTPVRNQPQH

j_call: TRBJ1-5
v_call: TRBV5-8
cdr3_aa: ASSLDGYNQPQH

j_call: TRBJ2-1
v_call: TRBV24-1
cdr3_aa: ATSDFRRGGDNEQF

j_call: TRBJ2-3
v_call: TRBV2
cdr3_aa: ASALGTSGGTQY

j_call: TRBJ1-2
v_call: TRBV5-1
cdr3_aa: ASSWNNRVFNGYT

j_call: TRBJ1-5
v_call: TRBV12-3/TRBV12-4
cdr3_aa: ASSLGGRPQH

j_call: TRBJ1-1
v_call: TRBV4-2
cdr3_aa: ASSQVGQGNTEAF

j_call: TRBJ1-3
v_call: TRBV11-2
cdr3_aa: ASSLVSFSGNTIY

j_call: TRBJ2-2
v_call: TRBV5-1
cdr3_aa: ASSLTSGVETGELF

j_call: TRBJ1-3
v_call: TRBV7-6
cdr3_aa: ASSSGPADNTIY

j_call: TRBJ2-7
v_call: TRBV7-2
cdr3_aa: ASSSGPLRSYEQY

j_call: TRBJ2-5
v_call: TRBV7-9
cdr3_aa: ASSLDGSGAWETQY

j_call: TRBJ1-6
v_call: TRBV5-1
cdr3_aa: ASSLETGDSPLH

j_call: TRBJ1-5
v_call: TRBV28
cdr3_aa: ASTLAGRRRLYVPQH

j_call: TRBJ1-1
v_call: TRBV5-1
cdr3_aa: ASSYGQGGVF

j_call: TRBJ1-2
v_call: TRBV29-1
cdr3_aa: SVAQGAVYGYT